This entry describes one T cell receptor (beta chain). This clonotype has only a few counts. This clone's antigen is unknown. No clone much larger than this one lies a single base away; base qualities are absent. This record belongs to a study of T-cell reconstitution after alpha-beta-depleted transplantation in children (dated by TCRdb to about 2016). Notes on the research overall: Using TCR repertoire profiling, the study followed T-cell immune reconstitution in a quantitative way in children after TCRalphabeta/CD19-depleted allogeneic hematopoietic cell transplantation.

Library creation used PCR. The sample was run on an Illumina HiSeq 2500. TCR library preparation used molecular barcoding, with unique molecular identifiers applied to normalize quantification of the TCRbeta repertoire. TCRdb cleaned the public reads at Q25 with fastp, built clones with MiXCR and kept in-frame beta chains. Each record represents a unique CDR3 protein, reported with the most common genes and DNA among its rows. The sample data list about 420,000 distinct CDR3 sequences, and roughly 10% of these were observed just once. The ten largest clones add up to nearly 5.5% of the sample. Counted from cysteine to phenylalanine, this CDR3 has 15 amino acids. Only the CDR3 portion is preserved as DNA: 45 bases, with reading frame beginning at the first base. Relative to germline, V is 6 bases shorter and J is 5 bases shorter, with 17 bases between their ends.

The sequenced sample was PBMCs from the stem cell graft donor, obtained from the stem cell graft. This receptor was obtained from a human donor who donated a stem cell graft to a child with acute myeloid leukemia. This chain joins TRBV23-1 to TRBJ2-1; the D segment might be TRBD1 or TRBD2, since each matches 5 bases. TRBV23-1 is noted as an ORF with a role that remains uncertain. The CDR3 protein sequence reads: CASRSRGRTNNEQFF. At the DNA level, the sequence is TGCGCCAGCAGGTCCCGGGGACGGACCAACAATGAGCAGTTCTTC.